A few counts support the clone carrying this T cell receptor beta chain. TCRdb re-called the RT-PCR reads through MiXCR, storing one row per CDR3 protein. The table lists about 680,000 distinct CDR3 sequences, 14% of them singletons. What was sequenced was memory CD4+ T cells from blood. The TCR was taken from a female donor in good health, serving as a healthy control.

This CDR3 reads CASSEAAGGHKQFF. CDR3 sequence (DNA): TGTGCCAGCAGCGAGGCAGCGGGAGGGCATAAGCAGTTCTTC. The genes are TRBV7-2 and TRBJ2-1, with 10 nucleotides matching TRBD2. There are 14 residues in the CDR3. The J segment lost 11 bases and the V segment lost 5 bases, leaving 9 bases of the junction unmatched. Germline V gives CDR1 SGHTA, CDR2 FQGNSA.